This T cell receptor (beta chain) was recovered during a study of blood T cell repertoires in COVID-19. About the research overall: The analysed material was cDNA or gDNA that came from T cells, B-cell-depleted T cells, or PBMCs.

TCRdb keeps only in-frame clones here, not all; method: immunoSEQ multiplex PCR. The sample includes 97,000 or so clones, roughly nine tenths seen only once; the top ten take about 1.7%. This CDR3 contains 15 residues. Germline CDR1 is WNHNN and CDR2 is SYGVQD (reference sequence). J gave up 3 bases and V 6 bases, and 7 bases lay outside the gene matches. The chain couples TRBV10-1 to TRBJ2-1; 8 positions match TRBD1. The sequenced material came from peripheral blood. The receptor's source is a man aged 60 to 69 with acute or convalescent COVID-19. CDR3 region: CASSRTGTSYNEQFF. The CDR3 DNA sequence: TGCGCCAGCAGCCGGACAGGGACAAGCTACAATGAGCAGTTCTTC.